This TCR beta chain emerged from a study of cytomegalovirus exposure and HLA in healthy donors (dated by TCRdb to 2015 to 2018). A note on the overall study: The 500 to 800 repertoires of the first cohort and the 95 to 150 validation repertoires were produced on the same platform, according to a later analysis. The aim of the study was to test whether cataloging public T cell receptors could identify signatures of past pathogen exposure. To predict cytomegalovirus infection status, the study brought together high-throughput TCR immunosequencing, statistical association of individual TCRs with disease status, and machine learning. Along with the roughly 700-subject first cohort, a separate validation cohort of over a hundred different subjects was used. General study outcomes and caveats: A later analysis lacked HLA typing for the validation cohort, so it scored co-occurrence in that cohort across all 110 or so repertoires. It was suggested by the authors that the approach could potentially be generalized to other disease states and immunological phenotypes. In vitro tests confirmed that three of the cytomegalovirus-associated TCR beta chains recognize cytomegalovirus antigens. The classifier was reported to diagnose cytomegalovirus status with high specificity and sensitivity in both the original cohort and the validation cohort. In a later analysis, TCRs clustered in the first cohort were found to also tend to co-occur in the 100 to 150 validation repertoires, with 94% of cluster scores above 0. While some public TCRs were present in many individuals, most TCR sequences turned up only very rarely across donors. The study listed 150 to 200 TCR beta chains as associated with cytomegalovirus.

Receptors were amplified or captured by the immunoSEQ multiplex PCR assay. The study's processing was this. A statistical classification framework was developed to diagnose cytomegalovirus status using the catalog of TCR beta chain sequences. This immuneACCESS table, as held by TCRdb, lists in-frame sequences with V and J called but not all clones. Of the missing ones, under half trace to an unresolved V gene in checked studies; the others have no known cause. V and J calls and clone size are as listed in that table; D and trimming were resolved from the DNA. In this sample the table shows approximately 160,000 clones, just under 85% of which occur a single time. The ten most abundant clones make up around 2% of the sample. Cut back by 0 bases and 10 bases, the V and J ends lie 19 bases apart. CDR1 PRHDT and CDR2 FYEKMQ are derived from the germline V gene (reference sequence). From the cysteine through the phenylalanine, the CDR3 covers 16 amino acids. Only CDR3 DNA remains: 48 bases, in frame from the first base.

Donors formed part of the validation cohort, which comprised 120 or so subjects and was distinct from the first cohort of 666 subjects. Of note for this clone: Its antigen is unknown. No clone much larger than this one lies a single base away; base qualities are absent.

This sequence was found in a man aged 25 to 40 in good health and CMV-seropositive. The rearranged chain carries TRBV13 and TRBJ2-1, with TRBD2 as a weak D call on 7 bases. Material for sequencing was PBMCs. The nucleotide sequence is given as TGTGCCAGCAGCTTAGGACCGGGGGGCCCCCGCATCGAGCAGTTCTTC. Its protein is CASSLGPGGPRIEQFF.